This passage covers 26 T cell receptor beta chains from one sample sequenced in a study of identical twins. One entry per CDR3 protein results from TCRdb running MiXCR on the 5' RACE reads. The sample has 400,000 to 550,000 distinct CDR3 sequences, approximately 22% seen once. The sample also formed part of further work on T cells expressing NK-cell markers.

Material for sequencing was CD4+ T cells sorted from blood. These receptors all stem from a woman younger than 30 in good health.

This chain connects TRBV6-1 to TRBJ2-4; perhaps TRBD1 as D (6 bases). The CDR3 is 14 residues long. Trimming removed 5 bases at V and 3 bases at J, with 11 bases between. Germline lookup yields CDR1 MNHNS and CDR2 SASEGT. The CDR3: CASSQDRNKNIQYF. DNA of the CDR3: TGTGCCAGCAGTCAGGACAGAAACAAAAACATTCAGTACTTC.

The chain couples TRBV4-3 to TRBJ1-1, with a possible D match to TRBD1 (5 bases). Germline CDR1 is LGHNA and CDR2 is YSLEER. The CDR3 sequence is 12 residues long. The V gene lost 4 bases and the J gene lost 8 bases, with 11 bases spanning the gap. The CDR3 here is CASSLIRGEAFF. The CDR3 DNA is TGCGCCAGCAGCCTGATTCGGGGGGAAGCTTTCTTT.

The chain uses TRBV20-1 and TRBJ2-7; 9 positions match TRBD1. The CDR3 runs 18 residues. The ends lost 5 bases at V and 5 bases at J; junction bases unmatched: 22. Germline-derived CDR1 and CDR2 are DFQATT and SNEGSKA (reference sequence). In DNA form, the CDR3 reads TGCAGTGCTCTAACTCCGGGACAGGGAGGGCGGTCAGGCCACGAGCAGTACTTC. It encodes CSALTPGQGGRSGHEQYF.

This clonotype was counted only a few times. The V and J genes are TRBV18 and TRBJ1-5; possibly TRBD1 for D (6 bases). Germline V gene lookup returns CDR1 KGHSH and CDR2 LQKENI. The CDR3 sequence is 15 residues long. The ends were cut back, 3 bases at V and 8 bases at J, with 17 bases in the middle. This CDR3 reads CASSPVRGPSEPQHF. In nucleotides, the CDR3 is TGTGCCAGCTCACCTGTCAGGGGACCGAGTGAGCCCCAGCATTTT. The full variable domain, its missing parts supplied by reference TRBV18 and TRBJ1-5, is NAGVMQNPRHLVRRRGQEARLRCSPMKGHSHVYWYRQLPEEGLKFMVYLQKENIIDESGMPKERFSAEFPKEGPSILRIQQVVRGDSAAYFCASSPVRGPSEPQHFGDGTRLSIL.

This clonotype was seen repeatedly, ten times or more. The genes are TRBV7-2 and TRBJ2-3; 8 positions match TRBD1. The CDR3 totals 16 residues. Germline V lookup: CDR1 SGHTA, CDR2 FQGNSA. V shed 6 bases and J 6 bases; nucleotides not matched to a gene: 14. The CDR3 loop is CASRLTSGGFGDTQYF. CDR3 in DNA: TGTGCCAGCAGGTTAACCTCAGGGGGCTTCGGGGATACGCAGTATTTT.

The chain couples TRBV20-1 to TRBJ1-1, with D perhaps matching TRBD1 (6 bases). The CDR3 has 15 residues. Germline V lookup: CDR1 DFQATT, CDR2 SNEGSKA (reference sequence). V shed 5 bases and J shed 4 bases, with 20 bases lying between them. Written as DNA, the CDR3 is TGCAGTGCTCCCCCTAGGGGGTTCGGGGGCACTGAAGCTTTCTTT. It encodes CSAPPRGFGGTEAFF.

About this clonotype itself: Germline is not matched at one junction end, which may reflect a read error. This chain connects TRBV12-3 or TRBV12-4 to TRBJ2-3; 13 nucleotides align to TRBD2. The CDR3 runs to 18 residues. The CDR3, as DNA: TGTGCCATCAGTTTAGCCCCTGGACTAGCGGGGGCCACAGATACGCAGTATTTT. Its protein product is CAISLAPGLAGATDTQYF.

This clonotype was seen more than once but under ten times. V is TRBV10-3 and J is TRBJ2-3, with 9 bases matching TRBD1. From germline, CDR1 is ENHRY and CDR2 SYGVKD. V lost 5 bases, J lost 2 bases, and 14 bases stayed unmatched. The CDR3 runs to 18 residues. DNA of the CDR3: TGTGCCATCAGTTCGGGACAGGGAAAACTAGGCCTCACAGATACGCAGTATTTT. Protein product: CAISSGQGKLGLTDTQYF.

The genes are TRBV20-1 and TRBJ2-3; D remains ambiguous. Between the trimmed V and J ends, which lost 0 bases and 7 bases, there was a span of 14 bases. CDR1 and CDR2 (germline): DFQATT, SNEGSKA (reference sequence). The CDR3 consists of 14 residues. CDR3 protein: CSARDLGYTYTQYF. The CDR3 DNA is TGCAGTGCTAGAGATCTGGGCTACACCTATACGCAGTATTTT.

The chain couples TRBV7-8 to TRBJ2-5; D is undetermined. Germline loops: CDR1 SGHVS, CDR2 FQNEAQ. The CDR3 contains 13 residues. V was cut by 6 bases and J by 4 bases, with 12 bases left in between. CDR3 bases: TGTGCCAGCAGATTGAGGTGGGCAGAGACCCAGTACTTC. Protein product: CASRLRWAETQYF. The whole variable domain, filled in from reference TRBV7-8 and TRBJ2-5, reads GAGVSQSPRYKVAKRGQDVALRCDPISGHVSLFWYQQALGQGPEFLTYFQNEAQLDKSGLPSDRFFAERPEGSVSTLKIQRTQQEDSAVYLCASRLRWAETQYFGPGTRLLVL.

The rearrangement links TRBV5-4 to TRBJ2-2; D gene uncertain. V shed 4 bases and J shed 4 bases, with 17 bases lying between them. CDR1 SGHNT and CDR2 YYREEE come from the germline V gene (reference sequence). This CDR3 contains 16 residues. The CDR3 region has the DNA TGTGCCAGCAGCCCCCGGGTCCCAACCGCCACCGGGGAGCTGTTTTTT. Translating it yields CASSPRVPTATGELFF.

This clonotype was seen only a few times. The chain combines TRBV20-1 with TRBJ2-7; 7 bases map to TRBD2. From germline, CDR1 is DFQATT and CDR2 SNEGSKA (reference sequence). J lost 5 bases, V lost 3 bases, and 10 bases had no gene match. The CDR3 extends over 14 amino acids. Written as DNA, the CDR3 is TGCAGTGCTAGCGTCCCGGGGGGATTGGACGAGCAGTACTTC. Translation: CSASVPGGLDEQYF.

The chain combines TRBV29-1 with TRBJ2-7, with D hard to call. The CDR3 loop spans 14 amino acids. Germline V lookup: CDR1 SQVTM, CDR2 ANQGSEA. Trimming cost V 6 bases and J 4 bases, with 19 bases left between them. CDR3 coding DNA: TGCAGCGTCGTAAGTCTGACTGCGCGATACGAGCAGTACTTC. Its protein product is CSVVSLTARYEQYF.

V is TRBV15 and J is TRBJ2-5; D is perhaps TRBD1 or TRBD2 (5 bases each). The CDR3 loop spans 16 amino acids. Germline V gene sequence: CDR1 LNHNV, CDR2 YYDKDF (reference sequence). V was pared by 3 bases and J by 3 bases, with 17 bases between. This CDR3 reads CATSSPHRVGEETQYF. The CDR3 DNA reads TGTGCCACCAGCAGTCCACATCGCGTGGGGGAAGAGACCCAGTACTTC.

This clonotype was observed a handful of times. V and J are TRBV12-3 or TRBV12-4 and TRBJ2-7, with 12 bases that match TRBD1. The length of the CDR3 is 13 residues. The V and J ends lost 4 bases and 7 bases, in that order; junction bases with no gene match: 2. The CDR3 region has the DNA TGTGCCAGCAGTTGGGACAGGGGGCAAGAGCAGTACTTC. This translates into CASSWDRGQEQYF.

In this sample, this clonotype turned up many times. In DNA form, the CDR3 reads TGTGCCAGCAGCTTGGGGGGAGCGGGTTATGGCTACACCTTC. Encoded protein: CASSLGGAGYGYTF. The V call is TRBV7-2, the J call TRBJ1-2, with D possibly matching TRBD1 (5 bases). V lost 3 bases to trimming and J lost 5 bases, with 13 bases between them. The CDR3 has 14 residues. Germline V lookup: CDR1 SGHTA, CDR2 FQGNSA.

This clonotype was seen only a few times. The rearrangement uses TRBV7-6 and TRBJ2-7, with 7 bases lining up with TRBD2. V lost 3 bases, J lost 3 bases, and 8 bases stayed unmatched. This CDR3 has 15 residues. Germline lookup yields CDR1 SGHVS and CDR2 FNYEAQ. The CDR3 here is CASSFAGAGLYEQYF. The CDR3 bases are TGTGCCAGCAGCTTCGCTGGAGCGGGACTCTACGAGCAGTACTTC.

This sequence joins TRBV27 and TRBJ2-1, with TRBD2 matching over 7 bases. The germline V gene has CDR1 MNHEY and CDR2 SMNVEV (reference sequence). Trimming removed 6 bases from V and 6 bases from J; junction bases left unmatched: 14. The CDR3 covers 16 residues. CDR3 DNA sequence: TGTGCCAGCAGGTCCCGTGGGAGCGGGGCCTCCAATGAGCAGTTCTTC. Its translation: CASRSRGSGASNEQFF.

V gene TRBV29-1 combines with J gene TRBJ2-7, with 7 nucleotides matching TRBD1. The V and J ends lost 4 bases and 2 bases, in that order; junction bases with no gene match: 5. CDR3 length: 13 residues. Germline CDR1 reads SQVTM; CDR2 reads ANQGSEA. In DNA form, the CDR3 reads TGCAGCGTTGTGACGGACAGGACCTACGAGCAGTACTTC. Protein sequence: CSVVTDRTYEQYF.

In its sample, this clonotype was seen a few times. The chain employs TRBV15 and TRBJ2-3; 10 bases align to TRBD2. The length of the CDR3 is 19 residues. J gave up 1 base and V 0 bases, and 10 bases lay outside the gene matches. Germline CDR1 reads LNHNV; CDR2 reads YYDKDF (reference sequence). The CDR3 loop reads CATSRDQRGAGGGTDTQYF. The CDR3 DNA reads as TGTGCCACCAGCAGAGACCAAAGGGGAGCGGGGGGGGGCACAGATACGCAGTATTTT.

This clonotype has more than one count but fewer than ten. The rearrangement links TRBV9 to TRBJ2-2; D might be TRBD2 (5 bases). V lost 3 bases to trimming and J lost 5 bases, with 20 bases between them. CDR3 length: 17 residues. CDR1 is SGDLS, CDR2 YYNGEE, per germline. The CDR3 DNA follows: TGTGCCAGCAGCGCGGAGGCCAACGTGGGCCAAACCGGGGAGCTGTTTTTT. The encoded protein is CASSAEANVGQTGELFF.

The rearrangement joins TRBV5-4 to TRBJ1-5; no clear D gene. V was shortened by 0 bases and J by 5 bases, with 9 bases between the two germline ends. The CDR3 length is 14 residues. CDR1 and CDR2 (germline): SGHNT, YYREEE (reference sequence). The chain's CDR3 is CASSLGPGDQPQHF. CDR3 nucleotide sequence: TGTGCCAGCAGCTTGGGACCCGGGGATCAGCCCCAGCATTTT. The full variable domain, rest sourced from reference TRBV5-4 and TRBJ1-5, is ETGVTQSPTHLIKTRGQQVTLRCSSQSGHNTVSWYQQALGQGPQFIFQYYREEENGRGNFPPRFSGLQFPNYSSELNVNALELDDSALYLCASSLGPGDQPQHFGDGTRLSIL.

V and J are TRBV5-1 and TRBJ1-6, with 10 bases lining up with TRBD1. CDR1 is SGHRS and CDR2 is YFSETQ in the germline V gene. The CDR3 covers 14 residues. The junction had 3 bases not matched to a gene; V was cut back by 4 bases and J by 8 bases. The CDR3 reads CASSLDRGDSPLHF. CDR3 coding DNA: TGCGCCAGCAGCCTGGACAGGGGGGATTCACCCCTCCACTTT.

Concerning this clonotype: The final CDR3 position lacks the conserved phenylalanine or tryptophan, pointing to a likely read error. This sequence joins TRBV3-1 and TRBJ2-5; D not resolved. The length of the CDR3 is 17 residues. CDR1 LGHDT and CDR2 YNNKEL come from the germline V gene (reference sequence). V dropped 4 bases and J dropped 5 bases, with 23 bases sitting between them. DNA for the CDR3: TGTGCCAGCAGCCTATTATTGGGGTACACCATGGAGGAGACCCAGTACTCC. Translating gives CASSLLLGYTMEETQYS.

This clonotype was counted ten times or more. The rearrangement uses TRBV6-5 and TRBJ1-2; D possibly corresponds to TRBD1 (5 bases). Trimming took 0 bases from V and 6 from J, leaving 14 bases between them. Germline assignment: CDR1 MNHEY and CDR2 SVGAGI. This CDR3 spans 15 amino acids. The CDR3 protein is CASSYSGGYADGYTF. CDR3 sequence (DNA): TGTGCCAGCAGTTACTCCGGGGGATATGCCGATGGCTACACCTTC.

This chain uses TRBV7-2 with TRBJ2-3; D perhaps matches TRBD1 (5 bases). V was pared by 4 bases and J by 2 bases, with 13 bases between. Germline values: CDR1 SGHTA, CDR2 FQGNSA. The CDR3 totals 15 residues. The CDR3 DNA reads TGTGCCAGCAGCTCCGACAGATGGGACACAGATACGCAGTATTTT. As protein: CASSSDRWDTDTQYF.